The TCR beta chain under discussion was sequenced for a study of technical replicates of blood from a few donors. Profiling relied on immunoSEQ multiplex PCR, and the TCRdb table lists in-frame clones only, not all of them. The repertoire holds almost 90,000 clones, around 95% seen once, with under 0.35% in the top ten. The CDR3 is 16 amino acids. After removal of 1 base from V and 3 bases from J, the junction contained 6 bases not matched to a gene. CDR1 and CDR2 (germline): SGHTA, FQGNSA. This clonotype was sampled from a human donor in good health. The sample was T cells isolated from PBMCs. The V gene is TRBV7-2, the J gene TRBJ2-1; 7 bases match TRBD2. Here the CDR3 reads CASSLEPTSYYNEQFF. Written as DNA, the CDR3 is TGTGCCAGCAGCTTAGAACCGACTAGCTACTACAATGAGCAGTTCTTC.